This TCR beta chain was identified in a study of cytotoxic CD8 clonotypes in ibrutinib-treated CLL. For TCR beta libraries, 1.5 to 2 micrograms of genomic DNA were obtained from cryopreserved PBMCs. The repertoire was sequenced with immunoSEQ multiplex PCR; TCRdb's copy has only in-frame clones and lacks some. The sample contains approximately 80,000 clones, about 82% of which appear only once. From germline, CDR1 is SGHTA and CDR2 FQGNSA. The V end lost 4 bases, the J end lost 5 bases, and 6 bases lay between the germline ends. This CDR3 is 12 amino acids long. Comments on this clone: The antigen remains unidentified.

Study-wide points: Baseline clonality was higher than in age-matched healthy donors and moved in step with circulating CD8+ T-cell counts. Sampling schedules were unmatched across sustained-remission and progressing patients. Public clonotypes were seen rarely and were contracted or stable on treatment.

The sequences come from PBMCs, collected before ibrutinib treatment. The chain has TRBV7-2 and TRBJ1-5, with D unclear. The origin of this receptor is a human donor with chronic lymphocytic leukemia. CDR3 in amino acids: CASSYHDQPQHF. The CDR3 DNA reads TGTGCCAGCAGCTACCACGATCAGCCCCAGCATTTT.